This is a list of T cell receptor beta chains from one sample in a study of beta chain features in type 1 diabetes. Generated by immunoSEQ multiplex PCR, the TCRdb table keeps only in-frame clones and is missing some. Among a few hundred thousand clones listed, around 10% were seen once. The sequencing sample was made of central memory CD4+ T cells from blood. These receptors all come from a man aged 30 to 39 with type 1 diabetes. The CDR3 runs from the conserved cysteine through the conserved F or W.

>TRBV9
CASSVDERANGYTF
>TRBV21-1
CASWARVGTEAFF
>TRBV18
CASSLLPDRGNNEQFF
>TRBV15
CATSRDRPSEQYF
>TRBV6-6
CASRTGTGDNTEAFF
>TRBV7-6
CASSPLPPRNEQFF
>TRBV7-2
CASSRGTLGETQYF
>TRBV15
CATSREGGLTETQYF
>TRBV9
CASSVGAAGGPYEQYF
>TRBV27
CASSFLQGAGGYTF
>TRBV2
CASARVRGNTEAFF
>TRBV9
CASSVVGTSWNDEQFF
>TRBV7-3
CASSSQDKYNEQFF
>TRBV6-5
CASSRQLASTDTQYF
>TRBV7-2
CASSFSGLASGSEQFF
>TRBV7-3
CASSLAGNPLQETQYF
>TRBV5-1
CASRGSRGVQDTQYF
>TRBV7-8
CASSPRDRGEKLFF
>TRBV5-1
CASSRAGQGNTGELFF
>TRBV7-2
CASSLGGARVLTF
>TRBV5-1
CASSLEPGFYNQPQHF
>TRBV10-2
CASSEVRDEKLFF
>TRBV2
CASSEGRVNEQFF
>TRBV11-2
CASSWAEGTYNEQFF
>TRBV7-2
CASSLSNQETQYF
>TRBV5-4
CASGTRQFLEETQYF
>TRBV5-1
CASSAAGGTDTQYF
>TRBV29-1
CSVPSAGGYNEQFF
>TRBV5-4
CASSQGLAGGFTDTQYF
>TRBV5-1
CASSLAGTGSYEQYF
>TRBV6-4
CASSEQGGQETQYF
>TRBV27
CATLGPVTGELFF
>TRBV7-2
CASSLSGSANIQYF
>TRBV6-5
CASSPGQGFYNEQFF
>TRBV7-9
CASSFGGILMNTEAFF
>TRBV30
CACRERYSNQPQHF
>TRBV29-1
CSVATGDSMANVLTF
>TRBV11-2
CASRGPTGELFF
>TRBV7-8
CASSRIGTSGRAPETQYF
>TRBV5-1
CASSLDYGEQYF
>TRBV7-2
CASSPQGNQPQHF
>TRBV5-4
CASSSRRGSSTNEKLFF
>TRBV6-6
CASSYLGPQETQYF
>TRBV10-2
CASSEYGVRGREQYF
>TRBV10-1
CASSGMRGNEQFF
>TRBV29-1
CSMRALETTQYF
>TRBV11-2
CASSLDRVGVASTDTQYF
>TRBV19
CASTKQGPMDTQYF
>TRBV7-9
CASSLAAGGEQYF
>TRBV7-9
CASSLGLSNEKLFF
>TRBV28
CASSPLRRDPQHF
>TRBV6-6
CASNSGSSYNEQFF
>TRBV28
CASSFQGFTVQYF
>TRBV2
CASSDHRTNEKLFF
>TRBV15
CATSRDFVGAGNTIYF
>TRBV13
CASRISKSGLLGTNYGYTF
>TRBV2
CASSFGLAGVSSYEQYF
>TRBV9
CASSAFSEDTQYF
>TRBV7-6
CASSLRTSGTFGTDTQYF
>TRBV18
CASSPIQSYEQYF